The 6 T cell receptor beta chains in this list originate from one sample, sequenced in a study of cytomegalovirus exposure and HLA in healthy donors (dated by TCRdb to about 2017). Library construction relied on the immunoSEQ multiplex PCR assay. The multiplex PCR relied on a mix of 60 forward primers for TCR Vbeta segments and 13 reverse primers for TCR Jbeta segments. TCRdb limited this immuneACCESS table to in-frame rearrangements with V and J called. A share of clones is missing; checked studies link under half to unresolved V genes, and the rest is unexplained. Recorded for this sample are a few hundred thousand clones; 80% to 95% of them occurred a single time. The leading ten clones occupy 1.7% of the sample. Source material: PBMCs. These receptors all stem from a girl aged 2 to 10 in good health and CMV-seronegative.

Turning to this clone: Its ends do not fully match the called genes, so a read error is possible. The chain couples TRBV7-9 to TRBJ2-3, with D unresolved. The CDR3 runs 12 residues. Per germline, CDR1 SEHNR and CDR2 FQNEAQ (reference sequence). The CDR3 DNA reads TGTTCCAGCAGTTCTAGCACAGATACGCAGTATTTT. It translates to CSSSSSTDTQYF.

The rearrangement links TRBV27 to TRBJ2-1; D gene unclear. CDR1 and CDR2 (germline): MNHEY, SMNVEV (reference sequence). The CDR3 covers 11 residues. V gave up 7 bases and J gave up 3 bases, with 4 bases separating them. The CDR3 bases are TGTGCCAGCAATAACTACAATGAGCAGTTCTTC. Translating gives CASNNYNEQFF.

The CDR3 spells CASSSLAGVYNEQFF. Written as DNA, the CDR3 is TGTGCCAGCAGTTCACTAGCGGGAGTGTACAATGAGCAGTTCTTC. The chain links TRBV6-6 to TRBJ2-1; 11 nucleotides align to TRBD2. This CDR3 spans 15 amino acids. CDR1 MNHNY and CDR2 SVGAGI come from the germline V gene (reference sequence). With 4 bases clipped from V and 4 bases from J, the junction kept 3 bases outside the gene matches.

The CDR3 DNA sequence: TGTGCCAGCAGCTTGGGACAGTCCTACAATGAGCAGTTCTTC. Protein: CASSLGQSYNEQFF. V usage is TRBV7-2 and J usage is TRBJ2-1; 7 bases are shared with TRBD1. V trimming: 3 bases; J trimming: 1 base; junction bases outside the gene matches: 0. The germline CDR1 and CDR2 sequences are SGHTA and FQGNSA. CDR3 length: 14 amino acids.

The genes are TRBV6-6 and TRBJ1-5, with TRBD1 matching 10 bases. Germline trimming cut 7 bases from V and 3 bases from J; bases unmatched to any gene: 9. The germline V gene encodes CDR1 MNHNY and CDR2 SVGAGI (reference sequence). The CDR3 runs to 16 residues. The CDR3 region has the DNA TGTGCCAGCAACCCCGGACAGGGGGTTACCAATCAGCCCCAGCATTTT. Protein: CASNPGQGVTNQPQHF.

This chain connects TRBV20-1 to TRBJ1-2; D is possibly TRBD1 (5 bases). V was trimmed by 3 bases and J by 6 bases, leaving 5 bases between them. Germline CDR1 reads DFQATT; CDR2 reads SNEGSKA (reference sequence). CDR3 length: 10 amino acids. Here the CDR3 reads CSASRDGYTF. The CDR3 bases are TGCAGTGCTAGCAGGGATGGCTACACCTTC.